The present T cell receptor beta chain was sequenced within a study of T cells in Graves' hyperthyroidism and ophthalmopathy. Clinical symptoms, serum thyroxine, TRAb, thyroid ultrasound and orbital computed tomography informed diagnoses. The germline V gene has CDR1 SEHNR and CDR2 FQNEAQ (reference sequence). With 5 bases removed from V and 1 base from J, the gap between germline ends came to 17 bases. CDR3 size: 16 residues. This clonotype was seen at least ten times. The antigen remains unidentified. Findings and limits, study-wide: Most expanded thyroid clonotypes above 0.001 also appeared in blood.

Researchers amplified the TCR beta CDR3 regions from RNA transcripts. Researchers ran a first-round RT-PCR on the TCR CDR3 using the HTBI primer set. Each CDR3 protein is one row after TCRdb ran MiXCR on the multiplex PCR reads. This table has roughly 510,000 distinct CDR3 sequences, about 46% appearing once. Sequencing input: peripheral blood or thyroid tissue (not recorded which). The chain is built from TRBV7-9 and TRBJ2-5, with D possibly matching TRBD1 (6 bases). This TCR was recovered from an adult woman with Graves' disease, either hyperthyroidism or ophthalmopathy (not recorded which). The CDR3 region has the DNA TGTGCCAGCAGCCCAATTAGGGGGACCATCCAAGAGACCCAGTACTTC. Protein product: CASSPIRGTIQETQYF.